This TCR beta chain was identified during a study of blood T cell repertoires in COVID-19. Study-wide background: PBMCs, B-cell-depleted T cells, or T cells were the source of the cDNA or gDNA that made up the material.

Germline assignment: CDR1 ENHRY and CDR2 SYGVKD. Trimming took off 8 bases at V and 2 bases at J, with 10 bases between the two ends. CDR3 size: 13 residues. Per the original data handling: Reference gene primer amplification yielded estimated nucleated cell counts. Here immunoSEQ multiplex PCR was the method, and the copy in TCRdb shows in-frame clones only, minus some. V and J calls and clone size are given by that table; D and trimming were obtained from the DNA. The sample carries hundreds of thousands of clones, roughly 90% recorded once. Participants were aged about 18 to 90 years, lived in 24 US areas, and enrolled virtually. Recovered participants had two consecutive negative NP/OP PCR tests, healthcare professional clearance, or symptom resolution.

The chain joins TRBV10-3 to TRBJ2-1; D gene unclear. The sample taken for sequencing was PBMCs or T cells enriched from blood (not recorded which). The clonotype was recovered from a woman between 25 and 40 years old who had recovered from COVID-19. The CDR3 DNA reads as TGTGCCATCTCGATGAGCGCCTACAATGAGCAGTTCTTC. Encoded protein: CAISMSAYNEQFF.